The rows below give T cell receptor beta chains drawn from one sample of a study of Ad26.COV2.S vaccination and SARS-CoV-2 variants. Using immunoSEQ multiplex PCR, the repertoire was profiled, and TCRdb retains in-frame clones only, with some absent. The sample includes roughly 380,000 clones, approximately 88% of them seen just once. The specimen was peripheral blood, collected in a trial of Ad26.COV2.S vaccine versus placebo. The receptor set was obtained from a person between 18 and 59 years old who received the Ad26.COV2.S COVID-19 vaccine or a placebo. CDR3s include the opening cysteine and the closing phenylalanine or tryptophan. The D gene is left open where the match is weak. The size field is filled for only some rows; it gives once, few, many or a size class.

v_gene	abundance	j_gene	d_gene	CDR3aa	CDR3nt
TRBV11-1	NA	TRBJ1-1	NA	CASSLDRVDAFF	TGTGCCAGCAGCTTAGACAGGGTAGACGCTTTCTTT
TRBV4-1	few	TRBJ2-3	NA	CASSQEGIPSTDTQYF	TGCGCCAGCAGCCAAGAGGGGATACCTAGCACAGATACGCAGTATTTT
TRBV4-2	NA	TRBJ2-2	NA	CASSYQHETNTGELFF	TGTGCCAGCAGCTACCAACACGAAACGAACACCGGGGAGCTGTTTTTT
TRBV7-9	NA	TRBJ1-4	TRBD1	CASSLGQRYYEKLFF	TGTGCCAGCAGCTTGGGACAGCGATATTATGAAAAACTGTTTTTT
TRBV10-3	NA	TRBJ2-5	NA	CAISELGRAETQYF	TGTGCCATCAGTGAGTTGGGACGGGCAGAGACCCAGTACTTC
TRBV5-1	NA	TRBJ1-3	NA	CASSSSSGSGNTIYF	TGCGCCAGCAGCTCGTCCTCGGGATCTGGAAACACCATATATTTT
TRBV4-1	NA	TRBJ1-4	NA	CASSQDQGRGFDILNEKLFF	TGCGCCAGCAGCCAAGATCAGGGCAGGGGATTCGATATCCTCAATGAAAAACTGTTTTTT
TRBV7-9	NA	TRBJ2-2	TRBD2	CASSPNPSGAGELFF	TGTGCCAGCAGCCCCAACCCTAGCGGGGCCGGGGAGCTGTTTTTT
TRBV7-2	once	TRBJ1-2	TRBD1	CASSPETGILIANYGYTF	TGTGCCAGCAGCCCGGAGACAGGGATACTAATAGCTAACTATGGCTACACCTTC
TRBV2	NA	TRBJ2-1	TRBD2	CASKPGLADDSYNEQFF	TGTGCCAGCAAACCGGGACTAGCGGACGACTCCTACAATGAGCAGTTCTTC
TRBV5-1	NA	TRBJ2-6	NA	CASSRTGTVKTGANVLTF	TGCGCCAGCAGCAGGACCGGGACGGTTAAAACTGGGGCCAACGTCCTGACTTTC
TRBV24-1	NA	TRBJ2-7	NA	CATSLEGRRYEQYF	TGTGCCACCAGCCTTGAGGGGCGTCGCTACGAGCAGTACTTC
TRBV11-2	NA	TRBJ2-2	NA	CASSYPRRAGELFF	TGTGCCAGCAGCTATCCGAGAAGGGCCGGGGAGCTGTTTTTT
TRBV19	NA	TRBJ1-3	NA	CASSISGSGNTIYF	TGTGCCAGTAGTATTTCAGGTTCTGGAAACACCATATATTTT
TRBV6-6	NA	TRBJ1-2	NA	CASRLVQGYYGYTF	TGTGCCAGCAGATTAGTACAGGGTTACTATGGCTACACCTTC
TRBV6-2/TRBV6-3	NA	TRBJ2-1	NA	CASSYSVFAYNEQFF	TGTGCCAGCAGTTACTCTGTGTTCGCCTACAATGAGCAGTTCTTC
TRBV12-3/TRBV12-4	NA	TRBJ1-3	NA	CASRQGGGNTIYF	TGTGCCAGCAGGCAGGGCGGTGGAAACACCATATATTTT
TRBV5-6	NA	TRBJ1-1	NA	CASSLGPQGWAFF	TGTGCCAGCAGCTTGGGGCCCCAAGGGTGGGCTTTCTTT
TRBV6-1	NA	TRBJ1-1	NA	CASSALVVDRVNTEAFF	TGTGCCAGCAGTGCCCTGGTGGTTGACCGGGTGAACACTGAAGCTTTCTTT
TRBV2	NA	TRBJ2-7	NA	CASSGRLADLYEQYF	TGTGCCAGCAGTGGCAGATTAGCGGACCTCTACGAGCAGTACTTC
TRBV5-1	NA	TRBJ2-7	NA	CASSLGTPSFELYEQYF	TGCGCCAGCAGCTTGGGGACCCCCAGCTTTGAGCTATACGAGCAGTACTTC
TRBV19	NA	TRBJ2-1	TRBD2	CASSIAETSGYEQFF	TGTGCCAGTAGTATAGCGGAGACTAGCGGGTATGAGCAGTTCTTC
TRBV27	NA	TRBJ1-4	NA	CASSLSQTFQGEKLFF	TGTGCCAGCAGTTTATCCCAGACATTCCAGGGTGAAAAACTGTTTTTT
TRBV7-9	NA	TRBJ2-1	NA	CASSLRGGEQFF	TGTGCCAGCAGCTTAAGGGGGGGTGAGCAGTTCTTC
TRBV4-2	NA	TRBJ2-2	TRBD1	CASSQGQGHTGELFF	TGTGCCAGCAGCCAAGGACAGGGACACACCGGGGAGCTGTTTTTT
TRBV5-6	NA	TRBJ1-3	NA	CASSLSRDTQLQAGNTIYF	TGTGCCAGCAGCTTGTCCCGGGATACACAACTACAAGCTGGAAACACCATATATTTT
TRBV27	NA	TRBJ2-6	TRBD2	CASSPGRASLDLVAGANVLTF	TGTGCCAGCAGCCCGGGGAGGGCTAGTCTCGATTTGGTCGCTGGGGCCAACGTCCTGACTTTC
TRBV7-7	NA	TRBJ2-2	NA	CASSPTIGRAVTGELFF	TGTGCTAGCAGCCCAACGATTGGGCGGGCGGTCACCGGGGAGCTGTTTTTT
TRBV30	NA	TRBJ1-3	NA	CAWSRALREGNTIYF	TGTGCCTGGTCTCGGGCCCTGCGCGAGGGAAACACCATATATTTT
TRBV4-1	NA	TRBJ2-5	TRBD2	CASSQGYGGETQYF	TGCGCCAGCAGCCAAGGGTACGGGGGGGAGACCCAGTACTTC
TRBV6-5	NA	TRBJ1-2	TRBD1	CASSPTRGEGGYTF	TGTGCCAGCAGCCCAACCAGGGGGGAGGGCGGCTACACCTTC
TRBV4-1	NA	TRBJ1-5	NA	CASSLLDGGNQPQHF	TGCGCCAGCAGCCTCCTCGATGGGGGCAATCAGCCCCAGCATTTT